Below, 15 T cell receptor beta chains from the same sample are listed, as sequenced in a study of T cell changes during pregnancy in multiple sclerosis. TCRdb's copy holds only in-frame clones and misses some; the assay was immunoSEQ multiplex PCR. The table lists some 74,000 clones, around 94% of them singletons. Material: peripheral blood, obtained before pregnancy. All receptors derive from a female donor with multiple sclerosis, enrolled in a pregnancy study.

V usage is TRBV2 and J usage is TRBJ2-3; 12 bases line up with TRBD2. The germline gives CDR1 SNHLY, CDR2 FYNNEI. The CDR3 sequence is 14 residues long. J was trimmed by 7 bases and V by 7 bases; bases with no gene match: 6. DNA of the CDR3: TGTGCCAGCAATCTAGCGGGAGGGCCAAATACGCAGTATTTT. Translating gives CASNLAGGPNTQYF.

CDR3 DNA: TGCGCCAGCAGGAGGGACAGCTCTCTTTACGAGCAGTACTTC. It codes for CASRRDSSLYEQYF. V is TRBV5-1 and J is TRBJ2-7; 7 positions match TRBD1. Germline loops: CDR1 SGHRS, CDR2 YFSETQ. This CDR3 spans 14 amino acids. The junction had 9 bases not matched to a gene; V was cut back by 5 bases and J by 4 bases.

The chain's CDR3 is CSARLAGGSDTQYF. CDR3 bases: TGCAGCGCCCGACTAGCGGGGGGATCAGATACGCAGTATTTT. The J gene is TRBJ2-3, the V gene TRBV29-1, with 13 bases matching TRBD2. This CDR3 region has 14 residues. The germline V gene encodes CDR1 SQVTM and CDR2 ANQGSEA. J lost 4 bases, V lost 7 bases, and 5 bases had no gene match.

The gene calls are TRBV5-4 and TRBJ2-7; 11 bases are shared with TRBD1. CDR1 SGHNT and CDR2 YYREEE come from the germline V gene (reference sequence). V trimming: 3 bases; J trimming: 7 bases; junction bases outside the gene matches: 9. There are 15 residues in the CDR3. This chain's CDR3 is CASSSMGTGGSEQYF. CDR3 bases: TGTGCCAGCAGCTCTATGGGGACAGGGGGGAGTGAGCAGTACTTC.

In this sample, this clone turned up a few times. V and J are TRBV14 and TRBJ2-7; D may be TRBD2 (5 bases). The ends were cut back, 4 bases at V and 2 bases at J, with 12 bases in the middle. The CDR3 consists of 14 residues. Germline CDR1 is SGHDN and CDR2 is FVKESK. In DNA, the CDR3 is TGTGCCAGCAGCCCTAATCGGGGAACCTACGAGCAGTACTTC. Protein: CASSPNRGTYEQYF. Full variable domain (outside the CDR3, taken from reference TRBV14 and TRBJ2-7): EAGVTQFPSHSVIEKGQTVTLRCDPISGHDNLYWYRRVMGKEIKFLLHFVKESKQDESGMPNNRFLAERTGGTYSTLKVQPAELEDSGVYFCASSPNRGTYEQYFGPGTRLTVT.

The V and J genes are TRBV6-4 and TRBJ2-5; TRBD2 is a possible D gene (6 bases). Germline loops: CDR1 MRHNA, CDR2 SNTAGT. The CDR3 sequence is 13 residues long. V dropped 5 bases and J dropped 6 bases, with 13 bases sitting between them. This chain's CDR3 is CASSSVGGQTQYF. The CDR3 DNA reads TGTGCCAGCAGTTCGGTGGGAGGACAGACCCAGTACTTC.

This chain connects TRBV5-3 to TRBJ2-1, with D possibly being TRBD2 (6 bases). TRBV5-3 counts as an open reading frame of uncertain function. The V and J ends lost 5 bases and 7 bases respectively, with 22 bases between them. The CDR3 sequence is 16 residues long. CDR3 in amino acids: CARRRGLADTGNEQFF. In DNA form, the CDR3 reads TGTGCCAGAAGGCGGGGATTGGCGGACACGGGAAATGAGCAGTTCTTC.

Points on this clone: The junction does not match germline at one end; this may be a read error. The chain recombines TRBV5-6 with TRBJ2-1; 9 bases are shared with TRBD2. The CDR3 has 16 residues. Germline assignment: CDR1 SGHDT and CDR2 YYEEEE. The CDR3 nucleotides are TGTGCCAGCACCTTGGGGTTGGCGGGAGGGAGGAATGAGCAGTTCTTC. Its translation: CASTLGLAGGRNEQFF.

The rearrangement joins TRBV6-1 to TRBJ1-3, with 8 nucleotides matching TRBD1. After removal of 6 bases from V and 2 bases from J, the junction contained 6 bases not matched to a gene. The germline CDR1 and CDR2 sequences are MNHNS and SASEGT. This CDR3 region has 15 residues. The CDR3 is CASSEQGVPGNTIYF. The CDR3 bases are TGTGCCAGCAGCGAACAGGGGGTCCCTGGAAACACCATATATTTT.

The chain employs TRBV30 and TRBJ2-7; 10 bases align to TRBD1. The J segment lost 5 bases and the V segment lost 3 bases, leaving 7 bases of the junction unmatched. The germline CDR1 and CDR2 sequences are GTSNPN and SVGIG (reference sequence). The CDR3 spans 14 residues. The CDR3 DNA reads as TGTGCCTGGAGCGCCGGGACAGGGGACGACGAGCAGTACTTC. It is translated as CAWSAGTGDDEQYF.

This clone was seen a handful of times. The V call is TRBV23-1, the J call TRBJ1-1; D not resolved. TRBV23-1 is placed among ORFs of uncertain function. The CDR3 extends over 15 amino acids. V lost 2 bases, J lost 3 bases, and 13 bases lay in between. In DNA, the CDR3 is TGCGCCAGCAGTCAAACTAGACCCGGGCACACTGAAGCTTTCTTT. Translating it yields CASSQTRPGHTEAFF.

CDR3 in amino acids: CASLGRGRGNTEAFF. The DNA for the CDR3 is TGTGCCAGCCTGGGCAGGGGCCGCGGGAACACTGAAGCTTTCTTT. The chain has TRBV27 and TRBJ1-1, with D possibly TRBD1 on 6 matching bases. From germline, CDR1 is MNHEY and CDR2 SMNVEV (reference sequence). The V end was cut by 8 bases, the J end by 1 base, with 17 bases between. The CDR3 covers 15 residues.

The chain is built from TRBV6-5 and TRBJ2-1, with 11 nucleotides matching TRBD2. CDR3 length equals 16 residues. The J segment lost 7 bases and the V segment lost 2 bases, leaving 7 bases of the junction unmatched. Germline lookup yields CDR1 MNHEY and CDR2 SVGAGI. The CDR3 is CASSYLTSGKGNEQFF. The CDR3 region has the DNA TGTGCCAGCAGTTACCTGACTAGCGGGAAAGGAAATGAGCAGTTCTTC.

V is TRBV9 and J is TRBJ2-1, with 11 positions matching TRBD2. This CDR3 region has 17 residues. From germline, CDR1 is SGDLS and CDR2 YYNGEE. With 4 bases clipped from V and 5 bases from J, the junction kept 11 bases outside the gene matches. The CDR3 loop is CASSPGTSGAIDNEQFF. CDR3 nucleotides: TGTGCCAGCAGCCCTGGGACTAGCGGCGCAATTGACAATGAGCAGTTCTTC.

The chain couples TRBV27 to TRBJ2-3; 8 positions match TRBD1. This CDR3 comprises 14 residues. With 7 bases clipped from V and 1 base from J, the junction kept 4 bases outside the gene matches. Per the germline V gene, CDR1 is MNHEY and CDR2 is SMNVEV (reference sequence). CDR3 DNA sequence: TGTGCCAGCAATAAGGGACAGGGCACAGATACGCAGTATTTT. Protein product: CASNKGQGTDTQYF.